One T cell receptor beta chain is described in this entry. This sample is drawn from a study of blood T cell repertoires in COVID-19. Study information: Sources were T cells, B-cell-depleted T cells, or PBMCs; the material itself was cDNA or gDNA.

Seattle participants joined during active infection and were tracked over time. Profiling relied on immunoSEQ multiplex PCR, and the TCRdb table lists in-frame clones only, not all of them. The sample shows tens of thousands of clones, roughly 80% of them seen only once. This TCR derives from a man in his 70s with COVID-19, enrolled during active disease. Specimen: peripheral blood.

This chain's CDR3 is CASSLAGGDTEAFF. CDR3 nucleotides: TGTGCCAGCAGTTTGGCAGGGGGTGACACTGAAGCTTTCTTT. This chain connects TRBV28 to TRBJ1-1; the match to TRBD1 covers 7 bases. The CDR3 length is 14 residues. The V segment lost 3 bases and the J segment 3 bases; nucleotides outside the gene matches: 4. Germline lookup yields CDR1 MDHEN and CDR2 SYDVKM.